The clone carrying this T cell receptor (beta chain) was detected only a few times. Antigen: not known. A CD45RO/CCR7/CD25/CD127/CD95/CD27 panel sorted naive, central memory, regulatory and stem cell-like memory CD4+ cells. This sample is drawn from a study of beta chain features in type 1 diabetes. With 5 bases removed from V and 7 bases from J, the gap between germline ends came to 8 bases. Germline values: CDR1 MNHNS, CDR2 SASEGT. This CDR3 spans 11 amino acids. General study results and limits: Among all four CD4+ subsets, Type 1 diabetes patients had TCRB CDR3s that were moderately but significantly shorter. Individuals with type 1 diabetes displayed fewer insertions and more deletions at VDJ junctions. Possibly, sequencing cDNA over-represented cells that had high TCR expression levels.

All of the isolated RNA was reverse transcribed, so expressed TCRB transcripts were sequenced. Reads from naive, central memory and regulatory T cell samples averaged roughly 3.6 million. Repertoires were generated with immunoSEQ multiplex PCR, while TCRdb's copy carries only in-frame clones and drops some. Seen here are about 700,000 clones, about an eighth observed once, and the top ten hold roughly 0.022%. Sequenced input: naive CD4+ T cells from blood. The V and J genes are TRBV6-1 and TRBJ1-1; D remains ambiguous. This receptor was obtained from a man younger than 35 with type 1 diabetes. The CDR3: CASSRRFEAFF. In nucleotides, the CDR3 is TGTGCCAGCAGTCGAAGGTTTGAAGCTTTCTTT.